Below, 5 T cell receptor beta chains from the same sample are listed, as sequenced in a study of cytotoxic CD8 clonotypes in ibrutinib-treated CLL. The table came from immunoSEQ multiplex PCR; TCRdb's copy has only in-frame clones and leaves some out. The sample has some 130,000 clones, over 75% seen once. The sequences come from PBMCs, collected after 24 months of ibrutinib treatment. The source is a human donor with chronic lymphocytic leukemia.

The CDR3 DNA sequence: TGCGCCAGCCGGACCCCTGGGGCCAACGTCCTGACTTTC. It codes for CASRTPGANVLTF. The gene calls are TRBV4-1 and TRBJ2-6, with D uncertain. V lost 8 bases, J lost 2 bases, and 7 bases lay in between. The CDR3 is 13 residues long. Germline V gene sequence: CDR1 MGHRA, CDR2 YSYEKL.

This clone appeared a single time. The chain has TRBV4-2 and TRBJ1-5; 9 nucleotides line up with TRBD1. This CDR3 region has 16 residues. The V gene's germline CDR1 is LGHNA and CDR2 YNFKEQ. The trim removed 0 bases at V and 7 bases at J, leaving 7 bases unmatched. The chain's CDR3 is CASSQEHGQGNQPQHF. In DNA, the CDR3 is TGTGCCAGCAGCCAAGAGCACGGACAGGGGAACCAGCCCCAGCATTTT.

The chain uses TRBV6-5 and TRBJ2-6; D unresolved. V dropped 5 bases and J dropped 4 bases, with 9 bases sitting between them. CDR3 size: 14 residues. Germline V CDR1 and CDR2: MNHEY, SVGAGI. The CDR3 region is CASSPFPGANVLTF. CDR3 nucleotide sequence: TGTGCCAGCAGTCCCTTCCCCGGGGCCAACGTCCTGACTTTC.

Written as DNA, the CDR3 is TGCGCCAGCAGCCTCTCAGGTAGTGATACGCAGTATTTT. Translating gives CASSLSGSDTQYF. This sequence joins TRBV5-1 and TRBJ2-3; no clear D gene. V was cut by 4 bases and J by 6 bases, with 12 bases left in between. The CDR3 consists of 13 residues. Germline CDR1 and CDR2: SGHRS and YFSETQ.

The chain links TRBV5-5 to TRBJ1-2, with unresolved D. V lost 1 base and J 8 bases, leaving 12 bases between the germline ends. This CDR3 spans 13 amino acids. Germline V gene sequence: CDR1 SGHKS, CDR2 YYEKEE (reference sequence). The CDR3 spells CASSLMEARGYTF. CDR3 in DNA: TGTGCCAGCAGCTTGATGGAGGCGCGCGGCTACACCTTC.